The 29 T cell receptor beta chains below all came from one sample that was sequenced in a study of blood T cell repertoires in COVID-19. Clones were sequenced by immunoSEQ multiplex PCR, and TCRdb holds only the in-frame ones, with some missing. The sample comprises some 670,000 clones, around 90% of which are singletons, and roughly 0.25% rests with the top ten. The specimen was peripheral blood. These receptors originate from a woman between 18 and 29 years old with acute or convalescent COVID-19.

The chain uses TRBV5-4 and TRBJ1-1; D is undetermined. V lost 0 bases and J 5 bases, leaving 8 bases between the germline ends. Germline values: CDR1 SGHNT, CDR2 YYREEE (reference sequence). CDR3 length: 13 residues. This chain's CDR3 is CASSLVLGTEAFF. The CDR3 coding sequence is TGTGCCAGCAGCTTGGTTCTCGGGACTGAAGCTTTCTTT.

The chain employs TRBV30 and TRBJ1-1; unclear D gene. The germline CDR1 and CDR2 sequences are GTSNPN and SVGIG (reference sequence). CDR3 length equals 14 residues. V was trimmed by 0 bases and J by 3 bases, leaving 11 bases between them. The CDR3 region is CAWSVRPGYTEAFF. The CDR3 DNA follows: TGTGCCTGGAGTGTACGTCCGGGTTACACTGAAGCTTTCTTT.

The chain combines TRBV3-1 (or the pseudogene TRBV3-2) with TRBJ1-4; 7 bases line up with TRBD1. V lost 2 bases, J lost 8 bases, and 14 bases stayed unmatched. This CDR3 has 17 amino acids. Per germline, CDR1 LGHDT and CDR2 YNNKEL (reference sequence). The CDR3: CASSQPRGAPREEKLFF. Written as DNA, the CDR3 is TGTGCCAGCAGCCAACCCAGGGGGGCCCCGAGGGAGGAAAAACTGTTTTTT.

The chain couples TRBV5-1 to TRBJ1-1; TRBD1 is a possible D gene (6 bases). Germline-derived CDR1 and CDR2 are SGHRS and YFSETQ. Trimming left V 1 base short and J 1 base short, with 14 bases between. The CDR3 totals 16 residues. CDR3 nucleotide sequence: TGCGCCAGCAGCTTGTGGCAGGGGCCGGCGAACACTGAAGCTTTCTTT. Protein product: CASSLWQGPANTEAFF.

V is TRBV9 and J is TRBJ1-5; 7 bases are a match to TRBD1. Germline V CDR1 and CDR2: SGDLS, YYNGEE. With V trimmed by 2 bases and J by 2 bases, 7 bases remained unmatched. This CDR3 region has 16 residues. CDR3 residues: CASSVSGGLGNQPQHF. CDR3 nucleotides: TGTGCCAGCAGCGTCTCAGGGGGATTGGGCAATCAGCCCCAGCATTTT. Looking up the rest from reference TRBV9 and TRBJ1-5 gives the full variable domain: DSGVTQTPKHLITATGQRVTLRCSPRSGDLSVYWYQQSLDQGLQFLIQYYNGEERAKGNILERFSAQQFPDLHSELNLSSLELGDSALYFCASSVSGGLGNQPQHFGDGTRLSIL.

The V gene is TRBV5-6, the J gene TRBJ1-5; D call uncertain. The CDR3 is made up of 14 amino acids. The V end lost 0 bases, the J end lost 7 bases, and 11 bases lay between the germline ends. The V gene's germline CDR1 is SGHDT and CDR2 YYEEEE. Here the CDR3 DNA reads TGTGCCAGCAGCTTGGCACCTTCGGGACAGCCCCAGCATTTT. It is translated as CASSLAPSGQPQHF. Using reference TRBV5-6 and TRBJ1-5 for the parts outside the CDR3, the full variable domain is DAGVTQSPTHLIKTRGQQVTLRCSPKSGHDTVSWYQQALGQGPQFIFQYYEEEERQRGNFPDRFSGHQFPNYSSELNVNALLLGDSALYLCASSLAPSGQPQHFGDGTRLSIL.

The rearrangement uses TRBV27 and TRBJ1-2; perhaps TRBD1 as D (6 bases). The V and J ends lost 3 bases and 2 bases respectively, with 10 bases between them. Looked up from germline, CDR1 is MNHEY and CDR2 is SMNVEV (reference sequence). The CDR3 covers 14 residues. CDR3 amino acids: CASSFLQGNYGYTF. The DNA of the CDR3 is TGTGCCAGCAGTTTCCTACAGGGAAACTATGGCTACACCTTC.

V usage is TRBV30 and J usage is TRBJ1-6, with D tentatively TRBD1 (5 bases). Germline lookup yields CDR1 GTSNPN and CDR2 SVGIG (reference sequence). The V and J ends lost 1 base and 8 bases respectively, with 15 bases between them. The CDR3 has 15 residues. CDR3 residues: CAWSGVGGRDSPLHF. The CDR3 nucleotides read TGTGCCTGGAGTGGGGTCGGGGGTAGGGATTCACCCCTCCACTTT.

The chain is built from TRBV2 and TRBJ1-2; the D gene is possibly TRBD1 (6 bases). V lost 5 bases and J lost 3, with 7 bases in between. Germline values: CDR1 SNHLY, CDR2 FYNNEI. The CDR3 length is 12 residues. The CDR3 loop is CASSNRDYGYTF. The CDR3 bases are TGTGCCAGCAGTAACAGGGACTATGGCTACACCTTC.

This clone was detected only a few times. This sequence joins TRBV6-2 or TRBV6-3 and TRBJ1-1, with 10 bases aligning to TRBD1. The length of the CDR3 is 16 residues. The V segment lost 6 bases and the J segment 3 bases; nucleotides outside the gene matches: 10. CDR1 MNHEY and CDR2 SVGEGT come from the germline V gene. The CDR3 loop is CASSSRQGARYTEAFF. DNA of the CDR3: TGTGCCAGCAGCTCAAGACAGGGGGCGCGGTACACTGAAGCTTTCTTT.

V is TRBV4-1 and J is TRBJ1-2; D is ambiguous. V was trimmed by 0 bases and J by 2 bases, leaving 10 bases between them. This CDR3 has 15 residues. CDR1 MGHRA and CDR2 YSYEKL come from the germline V gene. The CDR3 DNA follows: TGCGCCAGCAGCCAAGATTCGGGTGAAAACTATGGCTACACCTTC. Its protein product is CASSQDSGENYGYTF.

This chain joins TRBV4-1 and TRBJ2-1; D remains unclear. The CDR3 runs to 15 residues. V was clipped by 0 bases and J by 2 bases, with 8 bases between them. Germline CDR1 is MGHRA and CDR2 is YSYEKL. Written as DNA, the CDR3 is TGCGCCAGCAGCCAAGACTACTACCCCTACAATGAGCAGTTCTTC. Translating gives CASSQDYYPYNEQFF.

V and J are TRBV19 and TRBJ1-5, with D unresolved. In germline, CDR1 is LNHDA, CDR2 SQIVND (reference sequence). The CDR3 runs 16 residues. V was clipped by 4 bases and J by 6 bases, with 19 bases between them. This CDR3 reads CASSRASSAFVQPQHF. The CDR3 DNA sequence: TGTGCCAGTAGTAGGGCGTCCTCTGCTTTTGTTCAGCCCCAGCATTTT.

The rearrangement uses TRBV5-6 and TRBJ1-1; D perhaps matches TRBD1 (6 bases). Trimming stripped 6 bases from V and 3 bases from J, with 15 bases between. The CDR3 is 14 residues long. Germline assignment: CDR1 SGHDT and CDR2 YYEEEE. The CDR3 coding sequence is TGTGCCAGCAACTCACAGGGCGCTGACACTGAAGCTTTCTTT. It codes for CASNSQGADTEAFF.

The chain combines TRBV7-6 with TRBJ1-4; 8 bases map to TRBD1. Germline CDR1 reads SGHVS; CDR2 reads FNYEAQ. This CDR3 is 14 amino acids long. Trimming at V came to 5 bases and at J to 5 bases, leaving 4 bases not matched to a gene. CDR3 nucleotide sequence: TGTGCCAGCAGCCTCGGGACAGGAAATGAAAAACTGTTTTTT. Amino acids: CASSLGTGNEKLFF.

The genes are TRBV28 and TRBJ1-1; the D is unclear. The CDR3 contains 14 residues. V lost 3 bases and J lost 0, with 8 bases in between. Germline V gene lookup returns CDR1 MDHEN and CDR2 SYDVKM. The CDR3 DNA reads as TGTGCCAGCAGTTTGAAACTGATGAACACTGAAGCTTTCTTT. Residues: CASSLKLMNTEAFF.

The chain uses TRBV4-1 and TRBJ2-7, with D possibly TRBD1 on 6 matching bases. There are 14 residues in the CDR3. Trimming left V 2 bases short and J 1 base short, with 9 bases between. CDR1 is MGHRA, CDR2 YSYEKL, per germline. CDR3 protein: CASSQTDRSYEQYF. As DNA, the CDR3 is TGCGCCAGCAGCCAAACCGACAGGTCCTACGAGCAGTACTTC.

The J gene is TRBJ1-1, the V gene TRBV5-1; tentatively, D is TRBD1 (5 bases). The ends were cut back, 4 bases at V and 4 bases at J, with 14 bases in the middle. In germline, CDR1 is SGHRS, CDR2 YFSETQ. The CDR3 covers 14 residues. The CDR3 reads CASSPGVGGTEAFF. The CDR3 DNA is TGCGCCAGCAGCCCGGGGGTGGGCGGCACTGAAGCTTTCTTT.

The chain recombines TRBV6-1 with TRBJ2-7, with D possibly matching TRBD1 (5 bases). V lost 1 base and J 5 bases, leaving 15 bases between the germline ends. Germline CDR1 is MNHNS and CDR2 is SASEGT. The CDR3 extends over 15 amino acids. In DNA, the CDR3 is TGTGCCAGCAGTGAAGTGTCACCCAGGGCCGACGAGCAGTACTTC. This codes for CASSEVSPRADEQYF.

In regard to this clone: Other DNA sequences in the same sample also yield this CDR3. The chain uses TRBV3-1 (or the pseudogene TRBV3-2) and TRBJ1-2; D is unclear. Trimming removed 0 bases at V and 4 bases at J, with 9 bases between. The germline gives CDR1 LGHDT, CDR2 YNNKEL (reference sequence). The CDR3 sequence is 14 residues long. This CDR3 is CASSQDLRGYGYTF. DNA for the CDR3: TGTGCCAGCAGCCAAGATTTACGAGGCTATGGCTACACCTTC.

This chain joins TRBV30 and TRBJ2-7; D gene uncertain. There are 13 residues in the CDR3. The V and J ends lost 0 bases and 10 bases respectively, with 16 bases between them. CDR1 GTSNPN and CDR2 SVGIG come from the germline V gene (reference sequence). The CDR3 nucleotides read TGTGCCTGGAGTGTATCGTTCGAGAATTCACAGTACTTC. Translating gives CAWSVSFENSQYF. The full variable domain, in which reference TRBV30 and TRBJ2-7 provide the parts outside the CDR3, is SQTIHQWPATLVQPVGSPLSLECTVEGTSNPNLYWYRQAAGRGLQLLFYSVGIGQISSEVPQNLSASRPQDRQFILSSKKLLLSDSGFYLCAWSVSFENSQYFGPGTRLTVT.

The genes are TRBV5-4 and TRBJ1-2; a weak D match, TRBD1 (5 bases). In germline, CDR1 is SGHNT, CDR2 YYREEE (reference sequence). The CDR3 loop spans 15 amino acids. Trimming removed 3 bases at V and 3 bases at J, with 15 bases between. The CDR3 sequence is CASSSSSGFYYGYTF. CDR3 DNA: TGTGCCAGCAGCTCTTCTTCAGGGTTCTACTATGGCTACACCTTC.

V usage is TRBV14 and J usage is TRBJ1-4; 7 nucleotides line up with TRBD1. The CDR3 length is 15 residues. V dropped 4 bases and J dropped 0; count of bases not matched to a gene: 2. Germline CDR1 is SGHDN and CDR2 is FVKESK. The CDR3 reads CASSPGQATNEKLFF. The CDR3 region has the DNA TGTGCCAGCAGCCCCGGACAGGCAACTAATGAAAAACTGTTTTTT. Variable domain in full (rest from reference TRBV14 and TRBJ1-4): EAGVTQFPSHSVIEKGQTVTLRCDPISGHDNLYWYRRVMGKEIKFLLHFVKESKQDESGMPNNRFLAERTGGTYSTLKVQPAELEDSGVYFCASSPGQATNEKLFFGSGTQLSVL.

The rearrangement links TRBV10-3 to TRBJ2-1; TRBD1 aligns across 8 bases. The CDR3 has 15 amino acids. Germline values: CDR1 ENHRY, CDR2 SYGVKD. V was pared by 5 bases and J by 4 bases, with 7 bases of the junction left unmatched. The CDR3 DNA reads as TGTGCCATCAGTTCCGGGACAGGAGATTACAATGAGCAGTTCTTC. As protein: CAISSGTGDYNEQFF.

This chain uses TRBV19 with TRBJ1-1; maybe TRBD1 (5 bases). Per the germline V gene, CDR1 is LNHDA and CDR2 is SQIVND (reference sequence). Trimming pared 0 bases from V and 2 bases from J, leaving 7 bases between. The CDR3 contains 14 residues. The CDR3 DNA follows: TGTGCCAGTAGTATAGAGGGGACTAACACTGAAGCTTTCTTT. It is translated as CASSIEGTNTEAFF.

V gene TRBV15 combines with J gene TRBJ1-1; 7 bases agree with TRBD1. There are 15 residues in the CDR3. The germline V gene encodes CDR1 LNHNV and CDR2 YYDKDF (reference sequence). V shed 2 bases and J 2 bases; nucleotides not matched to a gene: 5. CDR3 bases: TGTGCCACCAGCAGACCAGGGGGAGGCAACACTGAAGCTTTCTTT. Residues: CATSRPGGGNTEAFF.

The V gene is TRBV7-2, the J gene TRBJ2-1; perhaps TRBD1 as D (6 bases). This CDR3 spans 16 amino acids. Trimming shortened V by 5 bases and J by 0 bases, and 14 bases separated the two germline ends. The germline gives CDR1 SGHTA, CDR2 FQGNSA. CDR3 in DNA: TGTGCCAGCAGCCCAACGACAGGACTCTCCTACAATGAGCAGTTCTTC. Translated, it gives CASSPTTGLSYNEQFF.

V is TRBV7-9 and J is TRBJ2-5, with 12 bases matching TRBD2. V shed 5 bases, J shed 14 bases, and the junction held 9 bases outside the gene matches. Looked up from germline, CDR1 is SEHNR and CDR2 is FQNEAQ (reference sequence). The CDR3 is 13 amino acids. CDR3 residues: CASSLQTSGGEYF. The CDR3 DNA reads TGTGCCAGCAGCCTCCAGACTAGCGGGGGAGAATACTTC. Variable domain in full (rest from reference TRBV7-9 and TRBJ2-5): DTGVSQNPRHKITKRGQNVTFRCDPISEHNRLYWYRQTLGQGPEFLTYFQNEAQLEKSRLLSDRFSAERPKGSFSTLEIQRTEQGDSAMYLCASSLQTSGGEYFGPGTRLLVL.

The CDR3 loop reads CASRATVDTQYF. The CDR3 DNA follows: TGTGCCAGCAGGGCAACAGTAGATACGCAGTATTTT. The rearrangement joins TRBV12-3 or TRBV12-4 to TRBJ2-3; no reliable D call. V lost 6 bases and J 5 bases, leaving 9 bases between the germline ends. The CDR3 is 12 amino acids.